The table lists the clone carrying this T cell receptor beta chain with many counts. The CDR3 is made up of 13 amino acids. V lost 5 bases and J 0 bases, leaving 7 bases between the germline ends. Per germline, CDR1 SQVTM and CDR2 ANQGSEA. The data are from a study of T cells in Graves' hyperthyroidism and ophthalmopathy. Inclusion characteristics of ophthalmopathy patients comprised a Clinical Activity Score of at least 3, a NOSPECS grade of at least 4, and duration under 3 months. The CDR3 regions of TCR beta were amplified from RNA transcripts. HTBI primers were used for first-round RT-PCR of the TCR CDR3. TCRdb fed the multiplex PCR reads into MiXCR, producing one record per CDR3 protein. The top ten hold about 4% of the sample, which has around 610,000 distinct CDR3 sequences, about 15% seen once.

The specimen was blood. The chain uses TRBV29-1 and TRBJ2-2; D call uncertain. This receptor was obtained from a woman between 40 and 50 years old with Graves' ophthalmopathy. CDR3 protein: CSVLAPNTGELFF. In DNA form, the CDR3 reads TGCAGCGTTCTTGCACCGAACACCGGGGAGCTGTTTTTT.